This T cell receptor (beta chain) was obtained from a study of blood T cell repertoires in COVID-19. Study at large: Nucleic acid was either cDNA or gDNA, and it came from T cells, B-cell-depleted T cells, or PBMCs.

Assay: immunoSEQ multiplex PCR; the TCRdb copy retains only in-frame clones and omits some. The data contain a few hundred thousand clones, 80% to 90% of them singletons. This CDR3 is built from 14 residues. Germline-derived CDR1 and CDR2 are MNHNY and SVGAGI (reference sequence). V was trimmed by 4 bases and J by 9 bases, leaving 16 bases between them. Living in 20 to 30 US areas, the participants were between roughly 18 and 90 years of age. The study counted Cohort 3 donors as recovered given two negative PCRs, clearance, or symptom resolution. The receptor's source is a young man who had recovered from COVID-19. The sequenced sample was PBMCs or T cells enriched from blood (not recorded which). The chain is built from TRBV6-6 and TRBJ1-3; tentative D call: TRBD1 (5 bases). The CDR3 loop reads CASSWTAWGGTIYF. In DNA form, the CDR3 reads TGTGCCAGCAGTTGGACTGCCTGGGGGGGCACCATATATTTT.